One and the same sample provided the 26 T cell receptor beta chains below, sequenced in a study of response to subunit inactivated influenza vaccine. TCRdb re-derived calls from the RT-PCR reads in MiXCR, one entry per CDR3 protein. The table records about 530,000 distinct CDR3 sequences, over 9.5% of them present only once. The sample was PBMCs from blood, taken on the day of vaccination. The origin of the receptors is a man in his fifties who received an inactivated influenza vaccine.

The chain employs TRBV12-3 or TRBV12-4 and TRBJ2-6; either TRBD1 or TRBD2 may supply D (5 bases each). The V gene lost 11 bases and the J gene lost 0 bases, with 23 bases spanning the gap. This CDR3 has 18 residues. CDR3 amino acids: CAFSLAIRTGSGANVLTF. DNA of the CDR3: TGTGCCTTCAGTTTAGCGATCCGAACAGGCTCTGGGGCCAACGTCCTGACTTTC.

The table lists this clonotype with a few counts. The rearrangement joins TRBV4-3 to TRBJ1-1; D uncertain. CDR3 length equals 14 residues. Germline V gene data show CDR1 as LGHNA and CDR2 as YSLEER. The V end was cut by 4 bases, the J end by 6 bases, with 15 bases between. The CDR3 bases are TGCGCCAGCAGCCCGGGGTACGATGGGTCTGAAGCTTTCTTT. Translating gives CASSPGYDGSEAFF.

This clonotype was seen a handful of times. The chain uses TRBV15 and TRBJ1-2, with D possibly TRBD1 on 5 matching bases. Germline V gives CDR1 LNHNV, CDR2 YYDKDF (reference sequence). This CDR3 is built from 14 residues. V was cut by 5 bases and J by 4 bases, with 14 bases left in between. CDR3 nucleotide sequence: TGTGCCACCAGCCTGGGGACGCTAACCTATGGCTACACCTTC. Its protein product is CATSLGTLTYGYTF.

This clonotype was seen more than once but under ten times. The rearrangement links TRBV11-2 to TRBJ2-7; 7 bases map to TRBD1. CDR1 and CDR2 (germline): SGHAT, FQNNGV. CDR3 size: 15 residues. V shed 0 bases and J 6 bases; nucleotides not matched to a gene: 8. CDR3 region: CASSLEGRGSLEQYF. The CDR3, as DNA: TGTGCCAGCAGCTTAGAGGGCAGGGGGTCTCTCGAGCAGTACTTC.

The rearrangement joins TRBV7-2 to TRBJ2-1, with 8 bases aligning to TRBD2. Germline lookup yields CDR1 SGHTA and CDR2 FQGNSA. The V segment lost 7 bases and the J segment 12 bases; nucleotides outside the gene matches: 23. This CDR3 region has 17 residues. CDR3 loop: CASNRGRREVSFFVQFF. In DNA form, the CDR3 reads TGTGCCAGCAACCGGGGAAGGCGGGAGGTGTCATTTTTTGTGCAGTTCTTC. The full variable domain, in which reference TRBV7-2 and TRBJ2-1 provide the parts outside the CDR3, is GAGVSQSPSNKVTEKGKDVELRCDPISGHTALYWYRQSLGQGLEFLIYFQGNSAPDKSGLPSDRFSAERTGGSVSTLTIQRTQQEDSAVYLCASNRGRREVSFFVQFFGPGTRLTVL.

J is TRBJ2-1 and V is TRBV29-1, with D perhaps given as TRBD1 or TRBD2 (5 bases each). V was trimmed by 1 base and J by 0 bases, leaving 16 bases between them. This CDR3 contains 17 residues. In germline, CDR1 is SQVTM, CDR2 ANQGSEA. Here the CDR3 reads CSVEASGRRSSYNEQFF. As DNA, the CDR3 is TGCAGCGTTGAAGCATCGGGACGCCGGAGCTCCTACAATGAGCAGTTCTTC.

This CDR3 reads CAWSKGQGLETQYF. CDR3 in DNA: TGTGCCTGGAGCAAAGGACAGGGGCTGGAGACCCAGTACTTC. The chain couples TRBV30 to TRBJ2-5; 9 bases agree with TRBD1. The CDR3 has 14 amino acids. Germline CDR1 and CDR2: GTSNPN and SVGIG (reference sequence). V shed 3 bases and J 5 bases; nucleotides not matched to a gene: 7.

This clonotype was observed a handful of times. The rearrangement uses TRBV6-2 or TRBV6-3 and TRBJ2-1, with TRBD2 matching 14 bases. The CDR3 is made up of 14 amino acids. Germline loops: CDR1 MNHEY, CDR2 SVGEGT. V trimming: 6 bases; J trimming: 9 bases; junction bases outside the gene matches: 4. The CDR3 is CASSGTSGSVEQFF. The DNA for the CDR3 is TGTGCCAGCAGCGGGACTAGCGGGAGCGTTGAGCAGTTCTTC.

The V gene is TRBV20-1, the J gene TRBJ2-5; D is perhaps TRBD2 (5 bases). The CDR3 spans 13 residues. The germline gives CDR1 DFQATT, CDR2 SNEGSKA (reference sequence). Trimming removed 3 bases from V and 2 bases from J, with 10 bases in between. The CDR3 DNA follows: TGCAGTGCTAGTTCTAGCAGGCAAGAGACCCAGTACTTC. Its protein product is CSASSSRQETQYF.

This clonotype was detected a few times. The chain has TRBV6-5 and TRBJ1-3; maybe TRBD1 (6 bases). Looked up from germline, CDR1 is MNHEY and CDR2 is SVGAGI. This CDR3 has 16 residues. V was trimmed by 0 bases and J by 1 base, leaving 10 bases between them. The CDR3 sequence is CASSYSTGASGNTIYF. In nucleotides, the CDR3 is TGTGCCAGCAGTTACTCGACAGGAGCTTCTGGAAACACCATATATTTT.

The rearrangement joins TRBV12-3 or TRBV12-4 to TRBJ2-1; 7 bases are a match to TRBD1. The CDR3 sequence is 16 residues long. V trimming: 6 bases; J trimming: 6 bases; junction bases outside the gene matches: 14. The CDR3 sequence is CASSKDLTGMSNEQFF. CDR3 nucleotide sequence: TGTGCCAGCAGCAAGGACCTGACAGGGATGAGCAATGAGCAGTTCTTC.

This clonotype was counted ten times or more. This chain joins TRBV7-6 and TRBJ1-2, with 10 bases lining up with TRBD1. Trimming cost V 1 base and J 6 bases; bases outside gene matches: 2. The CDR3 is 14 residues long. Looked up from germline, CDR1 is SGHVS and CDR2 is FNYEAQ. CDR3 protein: CASSLGTGGNGYTF. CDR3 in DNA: TGTGCCAGCAGCTTAGGGACAGGGGGAAATGGCTACACCTTC. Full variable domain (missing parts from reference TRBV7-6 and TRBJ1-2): GAGVSQSPRYKVTKRGQDVALRCDPISGHVSLYWYRQALGQGPEFLTYFNYEAQQDKSGLPNDRFSAERPEGSISTLTIQRTEQRDSAMYRCASSLGTGGNGYTFGSGTRLTVV.

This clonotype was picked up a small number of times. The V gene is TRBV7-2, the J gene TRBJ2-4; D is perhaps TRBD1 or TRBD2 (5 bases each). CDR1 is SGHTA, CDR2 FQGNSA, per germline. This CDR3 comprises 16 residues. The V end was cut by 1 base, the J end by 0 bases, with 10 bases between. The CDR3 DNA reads TGTGCCAGCAGCTTAGACAGGACTCTAGCCAAAAACATTCAGTACTTC. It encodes CASSLDRTLAKNIQYF. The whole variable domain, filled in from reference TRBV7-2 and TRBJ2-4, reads GAGVSQSPSNKVTEKGKDVELRCDPISGHTALYWYRQSLGQGLEFLIYFQGNSAPDKSGLPSDRFSAERTGGSVSTLTIQRTQQEDSAVYLCASSLDRTLAKNIQYFGAGTRLSVL.

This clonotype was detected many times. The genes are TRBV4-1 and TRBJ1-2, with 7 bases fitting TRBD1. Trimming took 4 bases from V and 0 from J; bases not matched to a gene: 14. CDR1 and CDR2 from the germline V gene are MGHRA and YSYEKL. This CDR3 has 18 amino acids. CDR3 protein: CASSPNRRQGLTNYGYTF. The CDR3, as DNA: TGCGCCAGCAGCCCGAATCGGAGACAGGGACTAACTAACTATGGCTACACCTTC.

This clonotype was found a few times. The CDR3: CASSQGPPSGEQFF. The CDR3 region has the DNA TGTGCCAGCAGCCAAGGCCCACCTAGCGGAGAGCAGTTCTTC. This chain connects TRBV3-1 to TRBJ2-1; 7 bases are shared with TRBD2. The CDR3 contains 14 residues. V was pared by 1 base and J by 10 bases, with 7 bases of the junction left unmatched. Germline assignment: CDR1 LGHDT and CDR2 YNNKEL (reference sequence).

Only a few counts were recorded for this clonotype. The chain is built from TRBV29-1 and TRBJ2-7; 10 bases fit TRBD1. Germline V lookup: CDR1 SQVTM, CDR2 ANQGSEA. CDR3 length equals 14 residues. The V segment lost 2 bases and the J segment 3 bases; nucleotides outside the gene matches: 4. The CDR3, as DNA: TGCAGCGTTGAATACGGGGACAGGGGCTACGAGCAGTACTTC. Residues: CSVEYGDRGYEQYF.

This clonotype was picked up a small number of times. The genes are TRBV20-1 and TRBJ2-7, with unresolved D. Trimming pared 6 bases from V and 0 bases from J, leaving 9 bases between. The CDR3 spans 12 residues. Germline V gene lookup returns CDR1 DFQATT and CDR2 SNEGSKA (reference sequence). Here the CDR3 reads CSAIRSSYEQYF. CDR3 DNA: TGCAGTGCCATCAGGAGCTCCTACGAGCAGTACTTC.

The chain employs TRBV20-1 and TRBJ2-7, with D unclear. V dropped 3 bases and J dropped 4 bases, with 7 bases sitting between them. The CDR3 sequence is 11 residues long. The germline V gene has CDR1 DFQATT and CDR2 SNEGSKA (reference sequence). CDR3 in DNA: TGCAGTGCTAGGGGTATGTACGAGCAGTACTTC. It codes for CSARGMYEQYF.

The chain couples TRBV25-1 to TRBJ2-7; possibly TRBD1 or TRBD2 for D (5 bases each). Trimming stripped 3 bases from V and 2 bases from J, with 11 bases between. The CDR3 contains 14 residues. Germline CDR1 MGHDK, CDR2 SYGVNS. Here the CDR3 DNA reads TGTGCCAGCAGTGACTGGGACGGCGCCTACGAGCAGTACTTC. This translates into CASSDWDGAYEQYF.

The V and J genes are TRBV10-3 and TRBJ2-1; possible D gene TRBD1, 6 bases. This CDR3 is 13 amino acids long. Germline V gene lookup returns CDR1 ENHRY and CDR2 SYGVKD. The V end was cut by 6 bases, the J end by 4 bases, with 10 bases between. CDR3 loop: CAISATGYNEQFF. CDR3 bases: TGTGCCATCAGCGCGACAGGATACAATGAGCAGTTCTTC.

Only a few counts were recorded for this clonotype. Here the CDR3 DNA reads TGTGCCACGGATGTAGCGGGAGGCGGCAATGAGCAGTTCTTC. It specifies CATDVAGGGNEQFF. The V and J genes are TRBV10-3 and TRBJ2-1; 10 bases agree with TRBD2. V was pared by 10 bases and J by 6 bases, with 9 bases of the junction left unmatched. Germline values: CDR1 ENHRY, CDR2 SYGVKD. CDR3 length: 14 residues.

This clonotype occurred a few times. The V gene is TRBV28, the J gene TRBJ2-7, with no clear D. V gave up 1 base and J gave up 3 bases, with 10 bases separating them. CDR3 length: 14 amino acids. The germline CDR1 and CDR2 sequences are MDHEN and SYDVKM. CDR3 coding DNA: TGTGCCAGCAGTTTATTCGGAAGGAACTACGAGCAGTACTTC. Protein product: CASSLFGRNYEQYF.

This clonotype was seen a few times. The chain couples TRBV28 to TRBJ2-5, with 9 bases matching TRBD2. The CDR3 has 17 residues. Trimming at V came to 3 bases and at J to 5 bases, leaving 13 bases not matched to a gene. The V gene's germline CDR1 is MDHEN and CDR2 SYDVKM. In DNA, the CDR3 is TGTGCCAGCAGTTTGACCCTTTTGCGGGAGGGCCGCGAGACCCAGTACTTC. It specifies CASSLTLLREGRETQYF. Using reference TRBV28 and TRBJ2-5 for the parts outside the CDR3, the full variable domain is DVKVTQSSRYLVKRTGEKVFLECVQDMDHENMFWYRQDPGLGLRLIYFSYDVKMKEKGDIPEGYSVSREKKERFSLILESASTNQTSMYLCASSLTLLREGRETQYFGPGTRLLVL.

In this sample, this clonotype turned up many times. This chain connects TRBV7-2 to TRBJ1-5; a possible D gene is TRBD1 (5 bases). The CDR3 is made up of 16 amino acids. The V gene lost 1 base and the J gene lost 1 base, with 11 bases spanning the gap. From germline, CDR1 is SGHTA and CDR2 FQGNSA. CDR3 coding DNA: TGTGCCAGCAGCTTAGGTGATAGGGGCAGCAATCAGCCCCAGCATTTT. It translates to CASSLGDRGSNQPQHF.

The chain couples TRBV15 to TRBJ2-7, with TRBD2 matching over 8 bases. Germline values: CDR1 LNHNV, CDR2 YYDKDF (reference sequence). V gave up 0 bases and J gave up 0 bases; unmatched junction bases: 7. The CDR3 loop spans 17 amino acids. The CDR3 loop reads CATSRDFGGRHSYEQYF. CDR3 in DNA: TGTGCCACCAGCAGAGATTTCGGCGGGAGGCACTCCTACGAGCAGTACTTC.

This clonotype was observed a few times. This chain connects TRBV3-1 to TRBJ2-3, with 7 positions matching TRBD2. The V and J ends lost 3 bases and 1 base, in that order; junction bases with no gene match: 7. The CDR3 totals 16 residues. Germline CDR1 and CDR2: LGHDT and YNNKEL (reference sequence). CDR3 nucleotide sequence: TGTGCCAGCAGCCACCAGCGGGGCGTCGGCACAGATACGCAGTATTTT. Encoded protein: CASSHQRGVGTDTQYF.